Given below is one TCR beta chain in context. Using immunoSEQ multiplex PCR, the repertoire was profiled, and TCRdb retains in-frame clones only, with some absent. The sample has tens of thousands of clones, 87% seen once; the top ten hold 7% to 8.5%. Trimming took off 2 bases at V and 4 bases at J, with 16 bases between the two ends. CDR3 size: 15 residues. Germline CDR1 and CDR2: SGDLS and YYNGEE. The data were obtained in a study of blood T cell repertoires in COVID-19. V gene TRBV9 combines with J gene TRBJ2-7, with D possibly TRBD1 on 6 matching bases. This TCR was sampled from a human donor in a cohort sampled during active COVID-19. The sequencing input was peripheral blood. CDR3: CASSVGHQGRYEQYF. CDR3 sequence (DNA): TGTGCCAGCAGCGTGGGGCACCAGGGGCGTTACGAGCAGTACTTC.